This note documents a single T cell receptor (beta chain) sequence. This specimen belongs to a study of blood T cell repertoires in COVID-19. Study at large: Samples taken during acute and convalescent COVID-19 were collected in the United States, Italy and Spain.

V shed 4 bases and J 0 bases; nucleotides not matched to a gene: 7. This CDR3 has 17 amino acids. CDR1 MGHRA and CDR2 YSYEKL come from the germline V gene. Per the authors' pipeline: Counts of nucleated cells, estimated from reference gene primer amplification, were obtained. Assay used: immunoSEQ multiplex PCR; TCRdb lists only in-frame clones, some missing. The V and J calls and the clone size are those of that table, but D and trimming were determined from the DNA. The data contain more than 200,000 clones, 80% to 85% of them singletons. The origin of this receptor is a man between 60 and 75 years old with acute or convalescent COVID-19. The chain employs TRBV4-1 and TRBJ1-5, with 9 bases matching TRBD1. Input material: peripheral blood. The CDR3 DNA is TGCGCCAGCAGCCGGACAGGGGACCCTAATAGCAATCAGCCCCAGCATTTT. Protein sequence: CASSRTGDPNSNQPQHF.